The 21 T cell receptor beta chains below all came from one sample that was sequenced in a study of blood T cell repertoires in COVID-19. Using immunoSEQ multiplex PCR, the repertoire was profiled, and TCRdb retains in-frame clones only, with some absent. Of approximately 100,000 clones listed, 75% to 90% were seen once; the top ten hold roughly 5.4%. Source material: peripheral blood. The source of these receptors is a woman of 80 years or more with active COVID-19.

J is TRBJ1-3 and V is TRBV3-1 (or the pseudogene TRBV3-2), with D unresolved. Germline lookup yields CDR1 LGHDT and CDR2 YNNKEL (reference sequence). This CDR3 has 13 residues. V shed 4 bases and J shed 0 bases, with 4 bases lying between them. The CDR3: CASSPSSGNTIYF. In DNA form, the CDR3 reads TGTGCCAGCAGCCCCAGCTCTGGAAACACCATATATTTT.

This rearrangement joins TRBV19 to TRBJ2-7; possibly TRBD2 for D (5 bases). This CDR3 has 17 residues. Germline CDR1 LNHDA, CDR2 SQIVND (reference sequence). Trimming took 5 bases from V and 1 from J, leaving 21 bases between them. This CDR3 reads CASSVLGTSDYSYEQYF. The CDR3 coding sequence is TGTGCCAGTAGTGTACTCGGAACTAGTGACTATTCCTACGAGCAGTACTTC.

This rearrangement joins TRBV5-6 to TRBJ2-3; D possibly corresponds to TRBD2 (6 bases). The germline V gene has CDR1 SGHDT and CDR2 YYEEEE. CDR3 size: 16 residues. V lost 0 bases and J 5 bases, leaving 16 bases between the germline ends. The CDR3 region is CASSLVVGGVGDTQYF. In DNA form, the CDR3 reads TGTGCCAGCAGCTTGGTGGTGGGAGGAGTCGGAGATACGCAGTATTTT.

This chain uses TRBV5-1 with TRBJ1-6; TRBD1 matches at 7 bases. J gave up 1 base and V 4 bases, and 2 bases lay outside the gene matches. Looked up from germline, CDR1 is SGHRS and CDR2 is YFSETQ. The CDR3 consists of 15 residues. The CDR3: CASSPTGSYNSPLHF. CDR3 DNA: TGCGCCAGCAGCCCGACAGGGTCCTATAATTCACCCCTCCACTTT.

The CDR3 nucleotides are TGCGCCAGCAGTCAATCTCCTAGCGGGAGGGCATACGAGCAGTACTTC. Its translation is CASSQSPSGRAYEQYF. The chain uses TRBV23-1 and TRBJ2-7; TRBD2 matches 12 bases. TRBV23-1 is recorded as an ORF, its role being uncertain. This CDR3 region has 16 residues. The trim removed 0 bases at V and 4 bases at J, leaving 4 bases unmatched.

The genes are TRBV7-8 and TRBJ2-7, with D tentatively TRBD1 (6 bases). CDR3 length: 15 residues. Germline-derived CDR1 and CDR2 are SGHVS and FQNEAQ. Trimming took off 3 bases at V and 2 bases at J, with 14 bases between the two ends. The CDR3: CASSFIGGFAYEQYF. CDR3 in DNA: TGTGCCAGCAGCTTCATAGGGGGTTTCGCCTACGAGCAGTACTTC.

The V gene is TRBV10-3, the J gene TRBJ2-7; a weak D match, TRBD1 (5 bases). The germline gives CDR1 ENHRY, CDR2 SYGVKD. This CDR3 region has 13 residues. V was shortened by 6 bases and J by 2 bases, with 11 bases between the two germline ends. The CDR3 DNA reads TGTGCCATCAGCAGGGATCCCACCTACGAGCAGTACTTC. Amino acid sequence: CAISRDPTYEQYF.

The CDR3 region has the DNA TGTGCCAGCACCGGGACAGTAAACACCGGGGAGCTGTTTTTT. Protein: CASTGTVNTGELFF. This chain joins TRBV28 and TRBJ2-2; 7 bases align to TRBD1. The J segment lost 2 bases and the V segment lost 7 bases, leaving 4 bases of the junction unmatched. The CDR3 spans 14 residues. Germline V gene lookup returns CDR1 MDHEN and CDR2 SYDVKM.

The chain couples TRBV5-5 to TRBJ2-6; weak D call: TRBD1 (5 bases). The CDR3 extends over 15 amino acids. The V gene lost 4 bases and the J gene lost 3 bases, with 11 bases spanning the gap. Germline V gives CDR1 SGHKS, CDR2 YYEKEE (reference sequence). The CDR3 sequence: CASSPDRSGANVLTF. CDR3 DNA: TGTGCCAGCAGCCCCGACAGAAGTGGGGCCAACGTCCTGACTTTC.

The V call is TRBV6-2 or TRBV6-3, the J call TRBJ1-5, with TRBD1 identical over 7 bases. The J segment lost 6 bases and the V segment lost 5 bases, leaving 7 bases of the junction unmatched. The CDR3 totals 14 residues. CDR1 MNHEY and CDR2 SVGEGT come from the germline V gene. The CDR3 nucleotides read TGTGCCAGCAGTACGACAGGGATAGGTCAGCCCCAGCATTTT. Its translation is CASSTTGIGQPQHF.

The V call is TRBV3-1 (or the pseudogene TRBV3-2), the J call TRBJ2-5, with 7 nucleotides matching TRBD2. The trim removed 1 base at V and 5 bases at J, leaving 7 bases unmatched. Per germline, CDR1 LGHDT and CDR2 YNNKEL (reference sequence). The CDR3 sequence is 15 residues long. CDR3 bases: TGTGCCAGCAGCCAAGGGGCGGGAGCTGTTGAGACCCAGTACTTC. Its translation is CASSQGAGAVETQYF.

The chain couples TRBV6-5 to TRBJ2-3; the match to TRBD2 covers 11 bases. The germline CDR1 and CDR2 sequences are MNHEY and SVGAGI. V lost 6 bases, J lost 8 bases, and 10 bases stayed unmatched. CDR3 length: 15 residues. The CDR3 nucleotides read TGTGCCAGCAGCTTGACTAGCGGGGCCGGGGGTACGCAGTATTTT. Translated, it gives CASSLTSGAGGTQYF.

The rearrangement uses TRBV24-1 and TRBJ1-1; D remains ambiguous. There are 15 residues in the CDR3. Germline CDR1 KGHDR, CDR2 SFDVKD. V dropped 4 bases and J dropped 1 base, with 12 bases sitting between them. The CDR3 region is CATSDPRVGNTEAFF. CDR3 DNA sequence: TGTGCCACCAGTGACCCCCGGGTAGGGAACACTGAAGCTTTCTTT.

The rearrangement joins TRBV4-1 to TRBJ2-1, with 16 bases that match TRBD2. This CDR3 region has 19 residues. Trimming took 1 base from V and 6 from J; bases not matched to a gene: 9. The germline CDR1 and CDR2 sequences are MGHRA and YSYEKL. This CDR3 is CASSQGRGLAGGPGNEQFF. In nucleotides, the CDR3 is TGCGCCAGCAGCCAAGGTCGGGGACTAGCGGGAGGGCCTGGCAATGAGCAGTTCTTC.

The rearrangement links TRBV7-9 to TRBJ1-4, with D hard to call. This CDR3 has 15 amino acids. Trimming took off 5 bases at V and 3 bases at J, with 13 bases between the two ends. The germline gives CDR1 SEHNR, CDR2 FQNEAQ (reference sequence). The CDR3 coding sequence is TGTGCCAGCAGCCCGGGCGTCGGGGCTAATGAAAAACTGTTTTTT. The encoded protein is CASSPGVGANEKLFF.

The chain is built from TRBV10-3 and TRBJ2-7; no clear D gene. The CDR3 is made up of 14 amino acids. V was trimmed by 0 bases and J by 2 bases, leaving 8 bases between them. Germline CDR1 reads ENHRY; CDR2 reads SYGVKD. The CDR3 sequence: CAISESRNAYEQYF. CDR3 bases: TGTGCCATCAGTGAGTCCAGGAATGCCTACGAGCAGTACTTC.

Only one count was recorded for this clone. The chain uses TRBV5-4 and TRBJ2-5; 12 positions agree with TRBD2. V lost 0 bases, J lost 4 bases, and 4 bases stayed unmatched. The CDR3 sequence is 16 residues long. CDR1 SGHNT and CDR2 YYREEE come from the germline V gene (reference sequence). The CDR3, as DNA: TGTGCCAGCAGCTTGGGACTAGCGGGAGACCGAGAGACCCAGTACTTC. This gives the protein CASSLGLAGDRETQYF. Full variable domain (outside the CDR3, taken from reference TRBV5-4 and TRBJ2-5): ETGVTQSPTHLIKTRGQQVTLRCSSQSGHNTVSWYQQALGQGPQFIFQYYREEENGRGNFPPRFSGLQFPNYSSELNVNALELDDSALYLCASSLGLAGDRETQYFGPGTRLLVL.

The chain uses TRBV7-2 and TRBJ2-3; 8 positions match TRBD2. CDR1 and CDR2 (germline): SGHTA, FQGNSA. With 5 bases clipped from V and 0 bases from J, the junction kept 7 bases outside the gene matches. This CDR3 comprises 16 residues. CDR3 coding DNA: TGTGCCAGCAGCCCCCAGACTAGCGTTAGCACAGATACGCAGTATTTT. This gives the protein CASSPQTSVSTDTQYF.

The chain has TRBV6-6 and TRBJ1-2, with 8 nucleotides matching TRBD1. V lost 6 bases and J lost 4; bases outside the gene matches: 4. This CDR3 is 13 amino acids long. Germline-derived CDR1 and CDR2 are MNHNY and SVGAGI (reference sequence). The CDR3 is CASSPGQVYGYTF. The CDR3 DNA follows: TGTGCCAGCAGCCCGGGACAGGTCTATGGCTACACCTTC.

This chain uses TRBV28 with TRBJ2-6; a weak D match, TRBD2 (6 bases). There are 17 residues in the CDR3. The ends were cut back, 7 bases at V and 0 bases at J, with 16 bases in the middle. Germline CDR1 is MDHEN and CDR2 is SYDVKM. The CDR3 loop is CASTPPGRFSGANVLTF. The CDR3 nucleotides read TGTGCCAGCACCCCCCCTGGGAGGTTCTCTGGGGCCAACGTCCTGACTTTC.

The CDR3 is CASSPRFF. CDR3 nucleotides: TGCGCCAGCAGTCCGAGGTTCTTC. The genes are TRBV23-1 and TRBJ2-1; D not certain. TRBV23-1 is an ORF, and what it does is uncertain. Trimming removed 4 bases at V and 15 bases at J, with 4 bases between. The CDR3 loop spans 8 amino acids.